Listed below are T cell receptor beta chains from one sample, sequenced in a study of cytomegalovirus exposure and HLA in healthy donors. Clones were sequenced by immunoSEQ multiplex PCR, and TCRdb holds only the in-frame ones, with some missing. The data contain 65,000 to 85,000 clones, approximately 88% of them seen just once; the ten biggest clones take up 2% to 3%. The sample taken for sequencing was PBMCs. The receptors derive from a woman aged 50 to 65 in good health and CMV-seronegative. Both conserved end residues are part of each CDR3. Each record gives: V gene, clone size, J gene, D gene, CDR3 protein, CDR3 DNA. The D gene is left open where the match is weak. For some rows the clone size is stated as once, few or many, or as a class when expanded; others skip it.

>TRBV29-1|-|TRBJ1-2|-
CSVVNRTDYGYTF
TGCAGCGTTGTGAACAGGACGGACTATGGCTACACCTTC
>TRBV19|-|TRBJ2-1|TRBD2
CASSVTGTRLTDEQFF
TGTGCCAGTAGTGTTACTGGGACTAGACTTACGGATGAGCAGTTCTTC
>TRBV27|-|TRBJ2-7|TRBD2
CASSLSPAGAYEQYF
TGTGCCAGCAGTTTATCGCCAGCGGGAGCGTACGAGCAGTACTTC
>TRBV28|-|TRBJ2-7|-
CASTDWSYEQYF
TGTGCCAGCACCGACTGGTCCTACGAGCAGTACTTC
>TRBV19|few|TRBJ1-1|-
CASRKMGTGAFF
TGTGCCAGTCGCAAAATGGGAACAGGGGCTTTCTTT
>TRBV6-5|-|TRBJ2-2|-
CASSYGDLSNTGELFF
TGTGCCAGCAGTTACGGGGACTTGTCGAACACCGGGGAGCTGTTTTTT
>TRBV5-6|-|TRBJ2-1|TRBD1
CASSLKGTGVIEQFF
TGTGCCAGCAGCTTGAAGGGGACAGGGGTGATTGAGCAGTTCTTC
>TRBV29-1|-|TRBJ1-2|-
CSVDKGGIGYGYTF
TGCAGCGTTGATAAAGGAGGAATCGGCTATGGCTACACCTTC
>TRBV18|-|TRBJ2-5|TRBD2
CASSDGTSSQETQYF
TGTGCCAGCTCGGATGGGACTAGCAGCCAAGAGACCCAGTACTTC
>TRBV14|-|TRBJ2-5|-
CASSQEIYPKGHVISNSKETQYF
TGTGCCAGCAGCCAAGAAATATACCCGAAGGGACATGTTATATCAAATAGTAAAGAGACCCAGTACTTC
>TRBV15|-|TRBJ2-2|TRBD1
CATSRDQRQGALGELFF
TGTGCCACCAGCAGAGATCAGAGACAGGGGGCTCTCGGGGAGCTGTTTTTT
>TRBV6-1|-|TRBJ2-1|TRBD1
CASSEFMTGGSYNEQFF
TGTGCCAGCAGTGAATTTATGACAGGGGGCTCCTACAATGAGCAGTTCTTC
>TRBV9|-|TRBJ2-1|TRBD2
CASSVGAGGDNEQFF
TGTGCCAGCAGCGTAGGGGCGGGAGGGGACAATGAGCAGTTCTTC
>TRBV12-1|-|TRBJ1-3|-
CASSFASSGNTIYF
TGTGCCAGCAGCTTTGCGAGCTCTGGAAACACCATATATTTT
>TRBV2|few|TRBJ1-1|TRBD1
CASSPGGNAEAFF
TGTGCCAGCAGTCCAGGGGGCAACGCTGAAGCTTTCTTT
>TRBV5-1|-|TRBJ2-7|-
CASSNDTSYEQYF
TGCGCCAGCAGCAACGACACCTCCTACGAGCAGTACTTC
>TRBV5-4|-|TRBJ2-1|-
CASSLTSAEQFF
TGTGCCAGCAGCCTAACTAGTGCTGAGCAGTTCTTC
>TRBV7-9|-|TRBJ2-3|TRBD2
CASSSPRVAGGAYTQYF
TGTGCCAGCAGCTCCCCCCGGGTAGCGGGGGGGGCTTATACGCAGTATTTT
>TRBV6-1|-|TRBJ2-3|TRBD1
CASRDRASTDTQYF
TGTGCCAGCAGGGACAGGGCTAGCACAGATACGCAGTATTTT
>TRBV5-4|-|TRBJ1-4|-
CASSLAEGRGGEKLFF
TGTGCCAGCAGCTTGGCCGAGGGCCGGGGGGGTGAAAAACTGTTTTTT
>TRBV28|-|TRBJ1-1|-
CASSLVGGTFF
TGTGCCAGCAGTTTGGTGGGGGGAACATTCTTT
>TRBV7-9|-|TRBJ2-7|-
CASNVGAGEQYF
TGTGCCAGCAACGTGGGGGCAGGGGAGCAGTACTTC
>TRBV4-2|-|TRBJ1-6|-
CASSEAPSGTYSPLHF
TGTGCCAGCAGCGAAGCCCCCTCAGGTACATATTCGCCCCTCCACTTT
>TRBV28|-|TRBJ2-7|-
CAICPGESGLHEQYF
TGTGCCATCTGTCCGGGGGAGAGCGGTCTCCACGAGCAGTACTTC
>TRBV27|-|TRBJ2-1|-
CASRLGRPSSYNEQFF
TGTGCCAGCAGGCTAGGTAGGCCTTCCTCCTACAATGAGCAGTTCTTC
>TRBV11-3|-|TRBJ2-5|-
CASSLGSGGETQYF
TGTGCCAGCAGCTTAGGGTCTGGCGGAGAGACCCAGTACTTC